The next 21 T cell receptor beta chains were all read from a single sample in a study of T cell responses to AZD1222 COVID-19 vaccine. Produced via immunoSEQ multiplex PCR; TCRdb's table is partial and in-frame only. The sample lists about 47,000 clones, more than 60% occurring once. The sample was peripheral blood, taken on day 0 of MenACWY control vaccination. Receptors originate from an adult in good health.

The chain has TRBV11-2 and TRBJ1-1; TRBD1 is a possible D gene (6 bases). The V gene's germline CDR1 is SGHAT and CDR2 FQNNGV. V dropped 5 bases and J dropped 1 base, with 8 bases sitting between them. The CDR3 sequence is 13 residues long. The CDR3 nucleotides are TGTGCCAGCAGCGGGACACCGAACACTGAAGCTTTCTTT. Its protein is CASSGTPNTEAFF.

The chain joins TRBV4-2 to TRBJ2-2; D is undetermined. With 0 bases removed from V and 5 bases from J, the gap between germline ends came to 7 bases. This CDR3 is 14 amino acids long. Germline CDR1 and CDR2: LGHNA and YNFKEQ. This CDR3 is CASSQDPRTGELFF. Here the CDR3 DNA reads TGTGCCAGCAGCCAAGATCCCAGAACCGGGGAGCTGTTTTTT.

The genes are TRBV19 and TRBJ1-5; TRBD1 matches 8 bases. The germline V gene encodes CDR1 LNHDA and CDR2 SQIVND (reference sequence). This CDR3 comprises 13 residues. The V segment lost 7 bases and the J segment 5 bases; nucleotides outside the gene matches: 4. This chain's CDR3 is CASNSQGDQPQHF. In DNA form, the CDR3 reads TGTGCCAGTAATTCACAGGGGGATCAGCCCCAGCATTTT.

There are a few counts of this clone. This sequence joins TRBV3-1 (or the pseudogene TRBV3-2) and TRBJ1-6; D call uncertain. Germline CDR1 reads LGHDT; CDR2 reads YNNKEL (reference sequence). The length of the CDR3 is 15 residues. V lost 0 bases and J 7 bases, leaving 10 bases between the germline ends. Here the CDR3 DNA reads TGTGCCAGCAGCCAAGAGTGGCGGGTAAATTCACCCCTCCACTTT. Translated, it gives CASSQEWRVNSPLHF.

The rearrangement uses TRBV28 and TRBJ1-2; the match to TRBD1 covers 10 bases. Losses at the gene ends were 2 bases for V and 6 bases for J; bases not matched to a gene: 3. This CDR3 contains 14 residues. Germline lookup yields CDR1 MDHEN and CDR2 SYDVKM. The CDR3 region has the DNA TGTGCCAGCAGTTTACGACAGGGGGCCAATGGCTACACCTTC. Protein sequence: CASSLRQGANGYTF.

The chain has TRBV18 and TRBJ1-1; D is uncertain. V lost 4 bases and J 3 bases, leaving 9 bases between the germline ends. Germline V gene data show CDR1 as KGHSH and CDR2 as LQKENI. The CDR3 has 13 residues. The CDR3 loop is CASSLHTDTEAFF. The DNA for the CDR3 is TGTGCCAGCTCACTACACACGGACACTGAAGCTTTCTTT.

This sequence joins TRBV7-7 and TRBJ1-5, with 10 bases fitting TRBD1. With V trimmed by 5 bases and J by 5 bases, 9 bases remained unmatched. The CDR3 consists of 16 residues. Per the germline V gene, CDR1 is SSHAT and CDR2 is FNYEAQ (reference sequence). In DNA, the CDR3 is TGTGCCAGCAGCGTCTCCGACAGGGGGCAGGATCAGCCCCAGCATTTT. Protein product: CASSVSDRGQDQPQHF.

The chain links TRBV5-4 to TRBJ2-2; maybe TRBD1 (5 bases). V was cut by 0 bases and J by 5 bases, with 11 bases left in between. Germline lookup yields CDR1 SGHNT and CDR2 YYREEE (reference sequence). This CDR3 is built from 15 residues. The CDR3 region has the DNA TGTGCCAGCAGCTTGGTTCAGGGTAGAACCGGGGAGCTGTTTTTT. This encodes CASSLVQGRTGELFF.

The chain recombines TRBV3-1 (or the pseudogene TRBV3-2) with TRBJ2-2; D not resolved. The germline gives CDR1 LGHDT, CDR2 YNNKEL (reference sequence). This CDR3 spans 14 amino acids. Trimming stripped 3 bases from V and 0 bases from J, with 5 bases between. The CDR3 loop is CASSHYANTGELFF. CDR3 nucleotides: TGTGCCAGCAGCCACTACGCGAACACCGGGGAGCTGTTTTTT.

CDR3 loop: CASSQTTQETQYF. In DNA, the CDR3 is TGTGCCAGCAGCCAAACCACTCAAGAGACCCAGTACTTC. J is TRBJ2-5 and V is TRBV3-1 (or the pseudogene TRBV3-2); no clear D. Germline CDR1 LGHDT, CDR2 YNNKEL (reference sequence). This CDR3 is built from 13 residues. The V end lost 2 bases, the J end lost 2 bases, and 6 bases lay between the germline ends.

CDR3 protein: CASSGGTSYSYEQYF. CDR3 sequence (DNA): TGTGCCAGCAGTGGGGGGACTAGCTATTCTTACGAGCAGTACTTC. The rearrangement uses TRBV2 and TRBJ2-7, with 9 nucleotides matching TRBD2. Unmatched junction bases numbered 8, after V lost 4 bases and J lost 4 bases. Germline-derived CDR1 and CDR2 are SNHLY and FYNNEI. The CDR3 sequence is 15 residues long.

CDR3 sequence reads: CAWSALGTGTGNTIYF. The CDR3 DNA reads as TGTGCCTGGAGTGCCCTTGGGACAGGGACTGGAAACACCATATATTTT. V usage is TRBV30 and J usage is TRBJ1-3, with 9 bases matching TRBD1. The CDR3 spans 16 residues. V was pared by 1 base and J by 2 bases, with 6 bases of the junction left unmatched. CDR1 GTSNPN and CDR2 SVGIG come from the germline V gene (reference sequence).

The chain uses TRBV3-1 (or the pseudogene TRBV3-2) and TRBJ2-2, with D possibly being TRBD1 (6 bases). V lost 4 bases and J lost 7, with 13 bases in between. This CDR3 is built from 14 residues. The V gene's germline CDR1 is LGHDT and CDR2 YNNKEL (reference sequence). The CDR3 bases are TGTGCCAGCAGCCGGGACACCGTGGGCGGGGAGCTGTTTTTT. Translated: CASSRDTVGGELFF.

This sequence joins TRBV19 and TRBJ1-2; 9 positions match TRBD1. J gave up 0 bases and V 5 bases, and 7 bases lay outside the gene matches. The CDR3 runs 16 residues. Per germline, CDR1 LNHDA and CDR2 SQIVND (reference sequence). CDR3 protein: CASSDPGTGTNYGYTF. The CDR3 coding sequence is TGTGCCAGTAGTGACCCCGGGACAGGGACTAACTATGGCTACACCTTC. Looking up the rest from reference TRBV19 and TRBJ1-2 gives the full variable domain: DGGITQSPKYLFRKEGQNVTLSCEQNLNHDAMYWYRQDPGQGLRLIYYSQIVNDFQKGDIAEGYSVSREKKESFPLTVTSAQKNPTAFYLCASSDPGTGTNYGYTFGSGTRLTVV.

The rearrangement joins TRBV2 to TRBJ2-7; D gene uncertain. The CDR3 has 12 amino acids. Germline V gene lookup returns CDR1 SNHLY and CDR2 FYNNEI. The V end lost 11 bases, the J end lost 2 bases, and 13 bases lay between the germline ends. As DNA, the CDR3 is TGTGCCGACTGGACGGACCCCTACGAGCAGTACGTC. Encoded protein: CADWTDPYEQYV.

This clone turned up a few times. CDR3 coding DNA: TGTGCCTGGAGGGCCCTGTATAATTCACCCCTCCACTTT. As protein: CAWRALYNSPLHF. The chain uses TRBV30 and TRBJ1-6; D gene ambiguous. This CDR3 is built from 13 residues. Germline V lookup: CDR1 GTSNPN, CDR2 SVGIG (reference sequence). V was clipped by 3 bases and J by 4 bases, with 7 bases between them.

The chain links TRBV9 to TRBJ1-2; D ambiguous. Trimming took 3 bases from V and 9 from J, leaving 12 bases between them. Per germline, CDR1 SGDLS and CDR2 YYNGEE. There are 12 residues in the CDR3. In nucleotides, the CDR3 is TGTGCCAGCAGCGCCGATTCTAGAAGCTACACCTTC. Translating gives CASSADSRSYTF.

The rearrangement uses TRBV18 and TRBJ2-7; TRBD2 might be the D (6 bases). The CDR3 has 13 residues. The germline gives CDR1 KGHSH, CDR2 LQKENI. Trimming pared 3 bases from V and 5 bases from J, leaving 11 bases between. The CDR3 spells CASSPRREHEQYF. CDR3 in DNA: TGTGCCAGCTCACCGAGGAGGGAACACGAGCAGTACTTC.

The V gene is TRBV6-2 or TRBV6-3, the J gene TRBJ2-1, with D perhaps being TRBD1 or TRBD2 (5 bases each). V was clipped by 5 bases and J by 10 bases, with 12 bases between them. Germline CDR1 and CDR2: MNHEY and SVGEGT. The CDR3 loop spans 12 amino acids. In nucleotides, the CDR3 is TGTGCCAGCAGTACCCTGGGACCCGAGCAGTTCTTC. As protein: CASSTLGPEQFF.

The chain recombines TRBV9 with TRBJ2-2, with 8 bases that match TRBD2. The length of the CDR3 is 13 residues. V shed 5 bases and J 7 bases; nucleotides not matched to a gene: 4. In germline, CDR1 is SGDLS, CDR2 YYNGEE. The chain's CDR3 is CASRTSVNGELFF. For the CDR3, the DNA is TGTGCCAGCAGGACTAGCGTGAACGGGGAGCTGTTTTTT.

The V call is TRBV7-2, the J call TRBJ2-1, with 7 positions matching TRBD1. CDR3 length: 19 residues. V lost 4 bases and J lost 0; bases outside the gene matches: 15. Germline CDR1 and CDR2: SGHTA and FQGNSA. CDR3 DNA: TGTGCCAGCAGCTCGCCGGGGACAGTCGGTTTACTCTCCTACAATGAGCAGTTCTTC. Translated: CASSSPGTVGLLSYNEQFF.